This T cell receptor beta chain originates from a study of early T cells in non-severe SARS-CoV-2 infection. Study details: Sequencing of bulk RNA from unsorted whole blood was done, without chain pairing.

Findings of the study overall: A preference for anti-spike CD8 responses marked VDJdb matching, which missed private and CD4 specificities.

Individual cDNA molecules carried attached unique molecular identifiers. From the 5' RACE reads, TCRdb called clonotypes with MiXCR, one entry per CDR3 protein. The sample holds about 60,000 distinct CDR3 sequences, approximately 9% seen once. The CDR3 loop spans 14 amino acids. The V and J ends lost 4 bases and 5 bases respectively, with 14 bases between them. This clonotype appeared many times. Antigen: not known. Material: whole blood. The gene calls are TRBV12-3 or TRBV12-4 and TRBJ1-1; D is perhaps TRBD1 (5 bases). This clonotype was obtained from an adult who was a healthcare worker with PCR-confirmed SARS-CoV-2 infection or an uninfected control (not recorded which). CDR3 region: CASSYGKGETEAFF. The CDR3 region has the DNA TGTGCCAGCAGTTATGGGAAAGGGGAAACTGAAGCTTTCTTT.